Only a few counts were recorded for the clone carrying this T cell receptor (beta chain). Antigen unknown. The source of the sample is a study of T cells in Graves' hyperthyroidism and ophthalmopathy. Findings and limits, study-wide: Most thyroid clonotypes expanded above 0.001 were also detected in blood.

Germline CDR1 is ENHRY and CDR2 is SYGVKD. The CDR3 spans 11 residues. V gave up 3 bases and J gave up 9 bases, with 8 bases separating them. Amplification targeted TCR beta CDR3 regions from RNA transcripts. A set of HTBI primers served as the primers for a first-round RT-PCR of the TCR CDR3. Each CDR3 protein gets one entry after TCRdb re-called the multiplex PCR reads with MiXCR. The sample carries about 570,000 distinct CDR3 sequences, roughly 46% recorded once. Specimen: peripheral blood or thyroid tissue (not recorded which). The rearrangement joins TRBV10-3 to TRBJ2-5; D perhaps matches TRBD2 (7 bases). This receptor was taken from an adult woman with Graves' disease, either hyperthyroidism or ophthalmopathy (not recorded which). The chain's CDR3 is CAISEGGAQYF. The CDR3 DNA follows: TGTGCCATCAGTGAAGGGGGGGCCCAGTACTTC.